Listed below are T cell receptor beta chains from one sample, sequenced in a study of blood T cell repertoires in COVID-19. Profiled with immunoSEQ multiplex PCR; TCRdb holds only in-frame clones, not every one. The table shows a few hundred thousand clones, with around 84% occurring only once. Material: PBMCs or T cells enriched from blood (not recorded which). All receptors come from a man aged 40-49 years who had recovered from COVID-19. CDR3s include the opening cysteine and the closing phenylalanine or tryptophan. A D gene is named only where the DNA matches it firmly. Only some rows state a clone size, as once, few, many or a class for expanded clones.

abundance,v_gene,d_gene,j_gene,CDR3nt,CDR3aa
-,TRBV5-1,-,TRBJ1-3,TGCGCCAGCAGCTTGGTAACAGGGCGTAGCTCTGGAAACACCATATATTTT,CASSLVTGRSSGNTIYF
-,TRBV30,-,TRBJ1-1,TGTGCCTGGATGGCGGGGTTGTTTCGAGCTTTCTTT,CAWMAGLFRAFF
-,TRBV7-9,-,TRBJ2-7,TGTGCCAGCAGCTTAGCATCGGCAGGGAACTACGAGCAGTACTTC,CASSLASAGNYEQYF
-,TRBV24-1,TRBD1,TRBJ2-3,TGTGCCACCAGAAAGGGACAGGGGGCGCTTGTTCCAGATACGCAGTATTTT,CATRKGQGALVPDTQYF
-,TRBV28,-,TRBJ1-3,TGTGCCAGCAGTAACCCGTACGGTAGCTCTGGAAACACCATATATTTT,CASSNPYGSSGNTIYF
-,TRBV25-1,-,TRBJ1-2,TGTGCCAGCAGTGAACGGTCTAACTATGGCTACACCTTC,CASSERSNYGYTF
-,TRBV11-3,-,TRBJ2-7,TGTGCCAGCAGCGCTGCCTCAGGGAACTCCGAGCAGTACTTC,CASSAASGNSEQYF
-,TRBV6-5,TRBD2,TRBJ2-2,TGTGCCAGCAGTTCTACTAGCGGGAGCCCCGGGGAGCTGTTTTTT,CASSSTSGSPGELFF
-,TRBV28,-,TRBJ1-5,TGTGCCAGCAGTTCGAGTCAGCCCCAGCATTTT,CASSSSQPQHF
-,TRBV2,-,TRBJ2-5,TGTGCCAGCAGTGTAGAGAAGGGGCTTGTGAAAGAGACCCAGTACTTC,CASSVEKGLVKETQYF
-,TRBV27,TRBD2,TRBJ2-1,TGTGCCAGCAGTTACCTAGCGGAGTACAATGAGCAGTTCTTC,CASSYLAEYNEQFF
-,TRBV30,TRBD1,TRBJ2-1,TGTGCCTGGAGTGCCCGGGACAGGGGTTTTTCAGGGCAGTTCTTC,CAWSARDRGFSGQFF
-,TRBV13,-,TRBJ2-7,TGTGCCAGCAGCTTAGAAGGGGGGGGCGCGGGTCAGTACTTC,CASSLEGGGAGQYF
-,TRBV30,TRBD1,TRBJ1-4,TGTGCCTGGAGTCCTAAAAGGACAGGGAAGAATGAAAAACTGTTTTTT,CAWSPKRTGKNEKLFF
few,TRBV19,-,TRBJ1-1,TGTGCCAGTATCCCCACGGGGATCAACACTGAAGCTTTCTTT,CASIPTGINTEAFF
-,TRBV7-9,TRBD2,TRBJ2-5,TGTGCCAGCAGCTTCCCTAGCGGGAGGGGAGAGACCCAGTACTTC,CASSFPSGRGETQYF
-,TRBV6-5,-,TRBJ1-5,TGTGCCAGCAGTCCTACAAGGAGTAATCAGCCCCAGCATTTT,CASSPTRSNQPQHF
-,TRBV4-3,TRBD2,TRBJ2-7,TGCGCCAGCAGCCAAGAAAGCGGGAGGGCCTACGAGCAGTACTTC,CASSQESGRAYEQYF
-,TRBV24-1,TRBD1,TRBJ2-7,TGTGCCACTGCCGGGACAGGGTCGTACGAGCAGTACTTC,CATAGTGSYEQYF
once,TRBV2,TRBD2,TRBJ2-3,TGTGCCAGCAGCGCTACCGGACTAGCCCGCACAGATACGCAGTATTTT,CASSATGLARTDTQYF
-,TRBV4-3,-,TRBJ1-1,TGCGCCAGCAGCCAAGCCCGACAGACTGTGAACACTGAAGCTTTCTTT,CASSQARQTVNTEAFF
-,TRBV10-3,TRBD1,TRBJ1-2,TGTGCCATCAGCTCCGGGACAGTAAACTATGGCTACACCTTC,CAISSGTVNYGYTF
-,TRBV15,-,TRBJ2-1,TGTGCCACCAGCAGCCTAAGGTCGGGGGAGCAGTTCTTC,CATSSLRSGEQFF
-,TRBV27,-,TRBJ1-6,TGTGCCAGCAGTAGACAGAATTATAATTCACCCCTCCACTTT,CASSRQNYNSPLHF
-,TRBV29-1,TRBD2,TRBJ2-7,TGCAGCGTAACTAGCGGGACTGCCTACGAGCAGTACTTC,CSVTSGTAYEQYF
-,TRBV9,TRBD2,TRBJ2-7,TGTGCCAGCAGCTCGACTAGCGGGAACGCGTGGGAGCAGTACTTC,CASSSTSGNAWEQYF
-,TRBV2,-,TRBJ1-2,TGTGCCAGCCAGGGGTTGAACTATGGCTACACCTTC,CASQGLNYGYTF
-,TRBV28,TRBD1,TRBJ2-7,TGTGCCAGCAGTTTACCAAGCTTGGGACAGGGGATTCGCGACGAGCAGTACTTC,CASSLPSLGQGIRDEQYF
few,TRBV30,-,TRBJ1-2,TGTGCCTGGAGTCCCGGTAACTATGGCTACACCTTC,CAWSPGNYGYTF
-,TRBV3-1/TRBV3-2,-,TRBJ1-1,TGTGCCAGCAGCCAACTCAGTCTGAACACTGAAGCTTTCTTT,CASSQLSLNTEAFF
-,TRBV29-1,-,TRBJ2-7,TGCAGCGTTGCGCCGAACGGCAGCGACGAGCAGTACTTC,CSVAPNGSDEQYF
-,TRBV12-3/TRBV12-4,-,TRBJ1-1,TGTGCCAGCAGCCGGACAGTGAACACTGAAGCTTTCTTT,CASSRTVNTEAFF
-,TRBV7-9,TRBD2,TRBJ2-1,TGTGCCAGCAGCACCCAAGCGGGAGGGCTCAAGGGGGATGAGCAGTTCTTC,CASSTQAGGLKGDEQFF
-,TRBV7-3,-,TRBJ2-3,TGTGCCAGCAGCCCCAACGCAGGCCGCACAGATACGCAGTATTTT,CASSPNAGRTDTQYF
-,TRBV7-2,-,TRBJ1-6,TGTGCCAGCAAGGCCCCCTGGAGAAATAATTCACCCCTCCACTTT,CASKAPWRNNSPLHF
-,TRBV19,-,TRBJ1-1,TGTGCCAGTAGTGCTAGTTACGGGAGAGACACTGAAGCTTTCTTT,CASSASYGRDTEAFF
-,TRBV6-6,TRBD1,TRBJ2-7,TGTGCCAGCAGTTACACCGGGACAGGGTACGAGCAGTACTTC,CASSYTGTGYEQYF
-,TRBV7-3,-,TRBJ2-2,TGTGCCAGCAGCTTAAGGGGCCAAAACACCGGGGAGCTGTTTTTT,CASSLRGQNTGELFF
-,TRBV24-1,TRBD1,TRBJ2-3,TGTGCCACCAGGACAGGGAGCACAGATACGCAGTATTTT,CATRTGSTDTQYF
-,TRBV27,TRBD1,TRBJ1-1,TGTGCCAGCAGTTTATGGGGACAGCCTGAAGCTTTCTTT,CASSLWGQPEAFF
-,TRBV2,-,TRBJ1-2,TGTGCCAGCAGTGAACAAGGGGCCGACTATGGCTACACCTTC,CASSEQGADYGYTF
-,TRBV7-2,-,TRBJ2-1,TGTGCCAGCAGCTCGACCTACCCGGGGAATGAGCAGTTCTTC,CASSSTYPGNEQFF
-,TRBV5-5,TRBD1,TRBJ1-4,TGTGCCAGCAGCTTAGGGGCAGGGGGTAGTGAAAAACTGTTTTTT,CASSLGAGGSEKLFF
once,TRBV5-1,-,TRBJ2-5,TGCGCCAGCAGCGTGGGGCGGCAGATCCAAGAGACCCAGTACTTC,CASSVGRQIQETQYF
-,TRBV7-3,-,TRBJ2-1,TGTGCCAGCAGCCCAGGCCAGGGTACTGACAATGAGCAGTTCTTC,CASSPGQGTDNEQFF
-,TRBV19,-,TRBJ1-6,TGTGCCAGTAGTACCGCGGGGGGGTCACCCCTCCACTTT,CASSTAGGSPLHF
-,TRBV4-3,TRBD2,TRBJ2-3,TGCGCCAGCAGCCAAGAGCTAGCGGGAGGGGCAGATACGCAGTATTTT,CASSQELAGGADTQYF
-,TRBV27,-,TRBJ1-5,TGTGCCAGCAGTTTAAGGTGGGGGGGAGGAAGCAATCAGCCCCAGCATTTT,CASSLRWGGGSNQPQHF
-,TRBV11-3,TRBD2,TRBJ2-3,TGTGCCAGCAGCTACGGGACTAGCGGGAGGGCCCCCCCAGATACGCAGTATTTT,CASSYGTSGRAPPDTQYF
-,TRBV4-3,-,TRBJ1-6,TGCGCCAGCAGCCAAGAGGGCAGGGGTGATTCACCCCTCCACTTT,CASSQEGRGDSPLHF
-,TRBV5-1,-,TRBJ2-2,TGCGCCAGCAGCCCCTATTACAGGGCCGGGGAGCTGTTTTTT,CASSPYYRAGELFF
-,TRBV10-3,-,TRBJ1-6,TGTGCCATCAGTGGTTCAGGGACAAGAAATTCACCCCTCCACTTT,CAISGSGTRNSPLHF
-,TRBV4-1,-,TRBJ1-1,TGCGCCAGCAGCCAAGATCTGTGGGGCCAACGGAACACTGAAGCTTTCTTT,CASSQDLWGQRNTEAFF
-,TRBV29-1,-,TRBJ1-1,TGCAGCGTTGGCGCCAACGGTATTGCTGAAGCTTTCTTT,CSVGANGIAEAFF
-,TRBV28,TRBD1,TRBJ1-2,TGTGCCAGCATCCGGACAGGTACATATGGCTACACCTTC,CASIRTGTYGYTF
-,TRBV28,-,TRBJ1-1,TGTGCCAGCAGTTTTGGTCGAGCTGAAGCTTTCTTT,CASSFGRAEAFF
-,TRBV27,-,TRBJ2-1,TGTGCCAGCAGTTTCCCGGGGAGGGGGAATGAGCAGTTCTTC,CASSFPGRGNEQFF
-,TRBV4-3,TRBD1,TRBJ1-2,TGCGCCAGCAGCCAAAATCCCCCCGGGACAGGGGGCGTCAGTGGTGGCTACACCTTC,CASSQNPPGTGGVSGGYTF
-,TRBV6-1,TRBD2,TRBJ2-1,TGTGCCAGCAGTGAAAGGGCGGGAGGCCCATACAATGAGCAGTTCTTC,CASSERAGGPYNEQFF
-,TRBV28,TRBD2,TRBJ2-1,TGTGCCAGCAGTTTCGGGGGGAGGGCCGGCGATGAGCAGTTCTTC,CASSFGGRAGDEQFF